Here is one T cell receptor beta chain with its context. Its antigen remains unknown. Losses at the gene ends were 5 bases for V and 6 bases for J; bases not matched to a gene: 12. CDR3 length: 15 residues. Germline values: CDR1 MNHEY, CDR2 SMNVEV (reference sequence). PBMCs that had been cryopreserved were the source of roughly 2 micrograms of genomic DNA for TCR beta libraries. Sequencing used immunoSEQ multiplex PCR; TCRdb keeps in-frame clones, though not all of them. Of 160,000 or so clones in the sample, approximately 77% are singletons; the top ten hold roughly 1.9%. This sample was taken from a study of cytotoxic CD8 clonotypes in ibrutinib-treated CLL. Study in general: An average of about 250,000 productive templates and approximately 91,000 productive rearrangements was obtained per sample. Findings and limits, study-wide: Shared public clonotypes were rare, and on treatment they either got smaller or stayed the same. Higher circulating CD8+ T-cell counts strongly accompanied higher baseline clonality, above age-matched healthy donors.

This chain links TRBV27 with TRBJ1-2, with 7 bases lining up with TRBD1. This sequence was found in a human donor with chronic lymphocytic leukemia. The material was PBMCs, obtained after 12 months of ibrutinib treatment. Written as DNA, the CDR3 is TGTGCCAGCAGTCCAGACAGGGTCACGGGTGATGGCTACACCTTC. Translating gives CASSPDRVTGDGYTF.